This T cell receptor (beta chain) was profiled in a study of T-cell memory formation after mild COVID-19. V shed 5 bases and J 1 base; nucleotides not matched to a gene: 4. Germline CDR1 and CDR2: SGHDT and YYEEEE. The CDR3 is made up of 14 amino acids. TCRdb re-called the 5' RACE reads through MiXCR, storing one row per CDR3 protein. The table lists 130,000 to 150,000 distinct CDR3 sequences, roughly a fifth of them singletons, with approximately 2% in the top ten. The TCR comes from an adult woman who had mild COVID-19 (a few samples of this study predate the infection). Cell type and time point are not known. The sequencing input was PBMCs or a T cell subset sorted from them (not recorded which). This chain joins TRBV5-6 and TRBJ2-7, with TRBD2 matching over 9 bases. The CDR3 protein is CASRLAGVSYEQYF. CDR3 nucleotide sequence: TGTGCCAGCAGATTAGCGGGGGTGTCCTACGAGCAGTACTTC. Filled out from reference TRBV5-6 and TRBJ2-7, the complete variable domain reads DAGVTQSPTHLIKTRGQQVTLRCSPKSGHDTVSWYQQALGQGPQFIFQYYEEEERQRGNFPDRFSGHQFPNYSSELNVNALLLGDSALYLCASRLAGVSYEQYFGPGTRLTVT.